Described below is a single T cell receptor (beta chain) sequence and its context. What it binds is unknown. Both 60 Vbeta primers and 13 Jbeta primers went into the PCR. Profiled with immunoSEQ multiplex PCR; TCRdb holds only in-frame clones, not every one. This table has more than 65,000 clones, 65% to 70% appearing once. The source of the sample is a study of cytomegalovirus exposure and HLA in healthy donors. Findings and limits, study-wide: In a later analysis, productive TCRs from donors in an Asian-associated ancestry cluster reportedly carried fewer N-insertions than the cohort mean. Later analysis demonstrated an association between a missense DCLRE1C variant and TCR beta V- and J-gene trimming. Previous analysis showed most TCR beta V segments were productive about 87% or about 30% of the time.

Sequencing used PBMCs. The receptor's source is a woman between 50 and 59 years old in good health and CMV-seropositive.

CDR3 sequence: CASSYFGTAGGQPQHF. As DNA, the CDR3 is TGTGCCAGCAGTTACTTTGGGACGGCAGGGGGTCAGCCCCAGCATTTT. The V call is TRBV6-5, the J call TRBJ1-5; TRBD1 agrees at 7 bases. This CDR3 has 16 amino acids. V shed 1 base and J 6 bases; nucleotides not matched to a gene: 9. The germline V gene has CDR1 MNHEY and CDR2 SVGAGI.